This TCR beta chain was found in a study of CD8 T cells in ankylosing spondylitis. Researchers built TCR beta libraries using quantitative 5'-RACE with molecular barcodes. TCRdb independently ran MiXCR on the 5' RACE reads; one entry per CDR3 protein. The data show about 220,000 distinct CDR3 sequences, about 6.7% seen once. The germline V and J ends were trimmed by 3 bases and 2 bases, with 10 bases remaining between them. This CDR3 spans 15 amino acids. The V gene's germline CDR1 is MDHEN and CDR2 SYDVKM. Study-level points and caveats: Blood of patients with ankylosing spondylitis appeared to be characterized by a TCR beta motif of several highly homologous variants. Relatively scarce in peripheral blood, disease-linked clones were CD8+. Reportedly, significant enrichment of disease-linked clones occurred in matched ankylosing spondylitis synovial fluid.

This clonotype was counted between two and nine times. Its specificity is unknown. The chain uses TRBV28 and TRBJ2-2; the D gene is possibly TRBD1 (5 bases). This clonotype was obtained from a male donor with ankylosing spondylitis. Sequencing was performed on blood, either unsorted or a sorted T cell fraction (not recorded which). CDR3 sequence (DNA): TGTGCCAGCAGTTTCCGAGACAGCAACACCGGGGAGCTGTTTTTT. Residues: CASSFRDSNTGELFF. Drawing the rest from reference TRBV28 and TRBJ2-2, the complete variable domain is DVKVTQSSRYLVKRTGEKVFLECVQDMDHENMFWYRQDPGLGLRLIYFSYDVKMKEKGDIPEGYSVSREKKERFSLILESASTNQTSMYLCASSFRDSNTGELFFGEGSRLTVL.